Following are 22 T cell receptor beta chains from one sample sequenced in a study of T cell changes during pregnancy in multiple sclerosis. The assay was immunoSEQ multiplex PCR, and TCRdb's table has in-frame clones only and misses some. Here the sample spans some 64,000 clones, just under 90% being singletons. Sequenced material: peripheral blood, taken in the first trimester of pregnancy. Receptors originate from a female donor in good health, enrolled as a control in a pregnancy study.

V and J are TRBV19 and TRBJ2-7; TRBD2 might be the D (5 bases). CDR1 and CDR2 (germline): LNHDA, SQIVND (reference sequence). The CDR3 sequence is 14 residues long. V lost 3 bases and J lost 0, with 9 bases in between. The CDR3 protein is CASSMELDSYEQYF. For the CDR3, the DNA is TGTGCCAGTAGTATGGAACTAGACTCCTACGAGCAGTACTTC.

The chain has TRBV5-4 and TRBJ2-7, with a tentative D call TRBD2 (7 bases). CDR1 is SGHNT, CDR2 YYREEE, per germline (reference sequence). This CDR3 spans 15 amino acids. The V end was cut by 7 bases, the J end by 4 bases, with 21 bases between. The CDR3 loop is CASGKGGALTYEQYF. In DNA form, the CDR3 reads TGTGCCAGCGGAAAGGGGGGGGCGCTTACGTACGAGCAGTACTTC.

The CDR3 bases are TGTGCCAGCAGCTCACGGACAAGGCTGTTTTTT. Its translation is CASSSRTRLFF. The rearrangement links TRBV7-2 to TRBJ1-4, with D maybe TRBD1 (5 bases). Germline V gene data show CDR1 as SGHTA and CDR2 as FQGNSA. CDR3 length: 11 residues. The V end was cut by 4 bases, the J end by 14 bases, with 11 bases between. The full variable domain, in which reference TRBV7-2 and TRBJ1-4 provide the parts outside the CDR3, is GAGVSQSPSNKVTEKGKDVELRCDPISGHTALYWYRQSLGQGLEFLIYFQGNSAPDKSGLPSDRFSAERTGGSVSTLTIQRTQQEDSAVYLCASSSRTRLFFGSGTQLSVL.

The chain employs TRBV6-6 and TRBJ1-1; tentatively, D is TRBD1 (6 bases). The CDR3 is made up of 14 amino acids. The germline CDR1 and CDR2 sequences are MNHNY and SVGAGI (reference sequence). V lost 7 bases, J lost 0 bases, and 12 bases lay in between. The CDR3 region has the DNA TGTGCCAGCACACAGGGTATCATGAACACTGAAGCTTTCTTT. Amino acids: CASTQGIMNTEAFF.

The gene calls are TRBV6-1 and TRBJ1-4; D call uncertain. The germline V and J ends were trimmed by 7 bases and 8 bases, with 11 bases remaining between them. Germline V lookup: CDR1 MNHNS, CDR2 SASEGT. The CDR3 spans 12 residues. The CDR3, as DNA: TGTGCCAGCACGGAGGGTTGGGAAAAACTGTTTTTT. Its protein product is CASTEGWEKLFF.

The chain is built from TRBV6-1 and TRBJ2-3, with 10 bases identical to TRBD2. The junction had 7 bases not matched to a gene; V was cut back by 2 bases and J by 2 bases. The germline gives CDR1 MNHNS, CDR2 SASEGT. CDR3 length equals 17 residues. The CDR3 nucleotides are TGTGCCAGCAGTGAATGGCTAGCGGGGGACGCCACAGATACGCAGTATTTT. The encoded protein is CASSEWLAGDATDTQYF.

The chain is built from TRBV5-4 and TRBJ2-1; 13 nucleotides match TRBD2. The CDR3 length is 15 residues. J was trimmed by 8 bases and V by 2 bases; bases with no gene match: 4. Germline loops: CDR1 SGHNT, CDR2 YYREEE (reference sequence). CDR3 coding DNA: TGTGCCAGCAGCTTAACTAGCGGGGGGGCCGATGAGCAGTTCTTC. It encodes CASSLTSGGADEQFF.

The gene calls are TRBV4-3 and TRBJ2-7; 8 positions match TRBD1. Trimming cost V 4 bases and J 3 bases; bases outside gene matches: 11. The CDR3 length is 16 residues. Per the germline V gene, CDR1 is LGHNA and CDR2 is YSLEER. Here the CDR3 reads CASSLRRSGQVYEQYF. CDR3 coding DNA: TGCGCCAGCAGCCTAAGGCGATCGGGACAGGTCTACGAGCAGTACTTC.

This chain uses TRBV29-1 with TRBJ2-5; 7 bases align to TRBD1. The CDR3 has 15 residues. CDR1 and CDR2 from the germline V gene are SQVTM and ANQGSEA. Losses at the gene ends were 4 bases for V and 1 base for J; bases not matched to a gene: 9. CDR3 amino acids: CSVVRVGQVQETQYF. CDR3 in DNA: TGCAGCGTTGTAAGGGTCGGACAGGTCCAAGAGACCCAGTACTTC.

The chain couples TRBV7-2 to TRBJ2-5; TRBD2 matches 16 bases. In germline, CDR1 is SGHTA, CDR2 FQGNSA. V lost 0 bases, J lost 6 bases, and 4 bases stayed unmatched. The CDR3 extends over 17 amino acids. This chain's CDR3 is CASSLAGTSGGAKTQYF. The DNA for the CDR3 is TGTGCCAGCAGCTTAGCGGGGACTAGCGGGGGGGCGAAGACCCAGTACTTC. Full variable domain (rest looked up from reference TRBV7-2 and TRBJ2-5): GAGVSQSPSNKVTEKGKDVELRCDPISGHTALYWYRQSLGQGLEFLIYFQGNSAPDKSGLPSDRFSAERTGGSVSTLTIQRTQQEDSAVYLCASSLAGTSGGAKTQYFGPGTRLLVL.

J is TRBJ1-2 and V is TRBV5-1; D is unresolved. The CDR3 is 13 residues long. Per the germline V gene, CDR1 is SGHRS and CDR2 is YFSETQ. V was cut by 0 bases and J by 8 bases, with 11 bases left in between. CDR3 in amino acids: CASSLDSGGGYTF. The DNA for the CDR3 is TGCGCCAGCAGCTTGGACAGCGGAGGGGGCTACACCTTC.

The V and J genes are TRBV7-9 and TRBJ2-1; D is unclear. The germline CDR1 and CDR2 sequences are SEHNR and FQNEAQ (reference sequence). This CDR3 contains 12 residues. V was trimmed by 3 bases and J by 5 bases, leaving 5 bases between them. The CDR3 region has the DNA TGTGCCAGCAGCTTTATCGACAATGAGCAGTTCTTC. As protein: CASSFIDNEQFF.

V is TRBV9 and J is TRBJ2-1; unclear D gene. CDR1 and CDR2 (germline): SGDLS, YYNGEE. This CDR3 is built from 15 residues. Trimming pared 0 bases from V and 4 bases from J, leaving 11 bases between. In DNA, the CDR3 is TGTGCCAGCAGCGTAGGGCCAGGTGGGTACAATGAGCAGTTCTTC. Translating gives CASSVGPGGYNEQFF. Full variable domain (outside the CDR3, taken from reference TRBV9 and TRBJ2-1): DSGVTQTPKHLITATGQRVTLRCSPRSGDLSVYWYQQSLDQGLQFLIQYYNGEERAKGNILERFSAQQFPDLHSELNLSSLELGDSALYFCASSVGPGGYNEQFFGPGTRLTVL.

This clone was observed a single time. This chain joins TRBV7-2 and TRBJ2-2, with TRBD2 matching over 9 bases. CDR1 and CDR2 (germline): SGHTA, FQGNSA. The ends lost 5 bases at V and 7 bases at J; junction bases unmatched: 11. This CDR3 contains 16 residues. CDR3 region: CASSAGASGENGELFF. The CDR3 DNA reads as TGTGCCAGCAGCGCCGGGGCTAGCGGGGAAAACGGGGAGCTGTTTTTT.

The V gene is TRBV14, the J gene TRBJ2-7; the match to TRBD2 covers 11 bases. The J segment lost 2 bases and the V segment lost 4 bases, leaving 1 base of the junction unmatched. Germline CDR1 and CDR2: SGHDN and FVKESK. The CDR3 spans 14 residues. The CDR3 sequence is CASSPGLAAYEQYF. The DNA for the CDR3 is TGTGCCAGCAGCCCGGGACTAGCGGCCTACGAGCAGTACTTC. The whole variable domain, remainder taken from reference TRBV14 and TRBJ2-7, is EAGVTQFPSHSVIEKGQTVTLRCDPISGHDNLYWYRRVMGKEIKFLLHFVKESKQDESGMPNNRFLAERTGGTYSTLKVQPAELEDSGVYFCASSPGLAAYEQYFGPGTRLTVT.

This chain joins TRBV18 and TRBJ2-3, with D perhaps TRBD2 (6 bases). The V end was cut by 3 bases, the J end by 2 bases, with 9 bases between. This CDR3 is 14 amino acids long. The germline gives CDR1 KGHSH, CDR2 LQKENI. The CDR3 nucleotides are TGTGCCAGCTCACCGGCGGGGCACACAGATACGCAGTATTTT. It translates to CASSPAGHTDTQYF. The complete variable domain, with remaining parts taken from reference TRBV18 and TRBJ2-3, reads NAGVMQNPRHLVRRRGQEARLRCSPMKGHSHVYWYRQLPEEGLKFMVYLQKENIIDESGMPKERFSAEFPKEGPSILRIQQVVRGDSAAYFCASSPAGHTDTQYFGPGTRLTVL.

The V and J genes are TRBV30 and TRBJ1-1, with 9 bases that match TRBD1. The CDR3 has 18 amino acids. Trimming took 2 bases from V and 0 from J; bases not matched to a gene: 13. Germline V gene sequence: CDR1 GTSNPN, CDR2 SVGIG (reference sequence). In nucleotides, the CDR3 is TGTGCCTGGAGTCCAACAAGGAGAGGACAGGGGATGAACACTGAAGCTTTCTTT. Protein: CAWSPTRRGQGMNTEAFF.

The chain is built from TRBV6-4 and TRBJ2-4; 9 positions agree with TRBD2. The CDR3 extends over 14 amino acids. With V trimmed by 3 bases and J by 8 bases, 5 bases remained unmatched. Germline V gene data show CDR1 as MRHNA and CDR2 as SNTAGT. The CDR3 nucleotides read TGTGCCAGCAGTGAGGGCGGGGGGGCAGACATTCAGTACTTC. Translated: CASSEGGGADIQYF.

This clone has a single count. The chain uses TRBV30 and TRBJ2-7, with TRBD1 matching 8 bases. The CDR3 contains 14 residues. V shed 5 bases, J shed 0 bases, and the junction held 6 bases outside the gene matches. Per the germline V gene, CDR1 is GTSNPN and CDR2 is SVGIG (reference sequence). This CDR3 reads CAWGGTGYSYEQYF. Here the CDR3 DNA reads TGTGCCTGGGGCGGGACAGGCTACTCCTACGAGCAGTACTTC.

The chain recombines TRBV30 with TRBJ1-5, with D perhaps TRBD1 (6 bases). V was clipped by 4 bases and J by 4 bases, with 11 bases between them. Germline assignment: CDR1 GTSNPN and CDR2 SVGIG (reference sequence). CDR3 length: 13 amino acids. CDR3 nucleotide sequence: TGTGCCTGGAATAACAGGGTAAATCAGCCCCAGCATTTT. It is translated as CAWNNRVNQPQHF.

The chain couples TRBV9 to TRBJ1-1; 9 nucleotides agree with TRBD1. This CDR3 region has 14 residues. Per germline, CDR1 SGDLS and CDR2 YYNGEE. With V trimmed by 3 bases and J by 6 bases, 6 bases remained unmatched. Here the CDR3 reads CASSETGGLPEAFF. CDR3 nucleotides: TGTGCCAGCAGCGAAACAGGGGGCCTCCCTGAAGCTTTCTTT.

The gene calls are TRBV7-3 and TRBJ2-2; 8 nucleotides agree with TRBD1. This CDR3 contains 15 residues. From germline, CDR1 is SGHTA and CDR2 FQGTGA. J was trimmed by 1 base and V by 2 bases; bases with no gene match: 0. CDR3 sequence (DNA): TGTGCCAGCAGCTTAGGGACAGGGAACACCGGGGAGCTGTTTTTT. This codes for CASSLGTGNTGELFF.